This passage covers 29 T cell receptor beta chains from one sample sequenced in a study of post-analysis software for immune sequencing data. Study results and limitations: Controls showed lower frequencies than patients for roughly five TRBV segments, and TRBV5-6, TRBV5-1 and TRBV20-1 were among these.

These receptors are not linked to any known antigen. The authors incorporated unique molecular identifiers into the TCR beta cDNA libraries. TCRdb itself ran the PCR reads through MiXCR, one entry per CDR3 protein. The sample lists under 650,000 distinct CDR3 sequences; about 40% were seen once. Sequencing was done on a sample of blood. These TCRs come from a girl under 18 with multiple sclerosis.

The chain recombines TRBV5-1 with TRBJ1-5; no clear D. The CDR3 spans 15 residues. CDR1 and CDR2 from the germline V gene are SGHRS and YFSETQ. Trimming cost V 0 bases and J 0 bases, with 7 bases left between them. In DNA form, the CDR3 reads TGCGCCAGCAGCTTGGACAGTTCTAGCAATCAGCCCCAGCATTTT. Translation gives CASSLDSSSNQPQHF.

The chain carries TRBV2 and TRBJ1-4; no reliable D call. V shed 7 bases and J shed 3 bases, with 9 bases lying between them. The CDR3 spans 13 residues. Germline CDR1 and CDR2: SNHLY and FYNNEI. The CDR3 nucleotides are TGTGCCAGCATGAGGGCACCTAATGAAAAACTGTTTTTT. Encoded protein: CASMRAPNEKLFF. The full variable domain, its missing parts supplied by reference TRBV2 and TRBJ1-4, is EPEVTQTPSHQVTQMGQEVILRCVPISNHLYFYWYRQILGQKVEFLVSFYNNEISEKSEIFDDQFSVERPDGSNFTLKIRSTKLEDSAMYFCASMRAPNEKLFFGSGTQLSVL.

The CDR3 spells CASSAGPGLAGVSQYF. The CDR3 nucleotides are TGTGCCAGCAGCGCCGGACCGGGACTAGCGGGAGTGTCGCAGTATTTT. The chain carries TRBV11-2 and TRBJ2-3; 14 nucleotides line up with TRBD2. J was trimmed by 10 bases and V by 5 bases; bases with no gene match: 11. The CDR3 extends over 16 amino acids. Germline lookup yields CDR1 SGHAT and CDR2 FQNNGV.

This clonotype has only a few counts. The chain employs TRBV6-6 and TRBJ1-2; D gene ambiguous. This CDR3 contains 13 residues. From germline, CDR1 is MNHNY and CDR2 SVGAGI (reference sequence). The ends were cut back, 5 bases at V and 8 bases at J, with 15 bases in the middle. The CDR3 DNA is TGTGCCAGCAGTCGATACGTGTCGGAGGGCTACACCTTC. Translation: CASSRYVSEGYTF.

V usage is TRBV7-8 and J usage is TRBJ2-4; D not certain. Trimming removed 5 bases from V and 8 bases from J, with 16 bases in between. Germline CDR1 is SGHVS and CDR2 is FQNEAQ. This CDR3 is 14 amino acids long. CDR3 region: CASSPRWQADIQYF. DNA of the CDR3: TGTGCCAGCAGCCCCAGGTGGCAGGCGGACATTCAGTACTTC.

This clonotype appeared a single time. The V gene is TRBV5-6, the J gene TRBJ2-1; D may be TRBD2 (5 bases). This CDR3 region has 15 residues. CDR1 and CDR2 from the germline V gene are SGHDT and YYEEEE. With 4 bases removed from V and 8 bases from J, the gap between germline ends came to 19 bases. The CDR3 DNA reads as TGTGCCAGCAGCCGGATCCTCGGAGCGCGGGATGAGCAGTTCTTC. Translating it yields CASSRILGARDEQFF. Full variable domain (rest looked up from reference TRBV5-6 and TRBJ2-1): DAGVTQSPTHLIKTRGQQVTLRCSPKSGHDTVSWYQQALGQGPQFIFQYYEEEERQRGNFPDRFSGHQFPNYSSELNVNALLLGDSALYLCASSRILGARDEQFFGPGTRLTVL.

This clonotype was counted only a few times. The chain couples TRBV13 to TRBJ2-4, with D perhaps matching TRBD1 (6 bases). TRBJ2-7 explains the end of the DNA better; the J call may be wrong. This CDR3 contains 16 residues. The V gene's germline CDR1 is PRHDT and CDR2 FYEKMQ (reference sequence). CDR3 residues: CASSPRDIDRAYEQYF. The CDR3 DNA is TGTGCCAGCAGCCCCCGGGACATCGATAGAGCCTACGAGCAGTACTTC.

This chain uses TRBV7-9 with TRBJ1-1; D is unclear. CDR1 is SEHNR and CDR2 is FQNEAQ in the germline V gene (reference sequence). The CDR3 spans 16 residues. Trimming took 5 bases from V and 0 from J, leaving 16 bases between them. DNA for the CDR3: TGTGCCAGCAGCCGACGGGCCGGGAGAATGAACACTGAAGCTTTCTTT. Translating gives CASSRRAGRMNTEAFF.

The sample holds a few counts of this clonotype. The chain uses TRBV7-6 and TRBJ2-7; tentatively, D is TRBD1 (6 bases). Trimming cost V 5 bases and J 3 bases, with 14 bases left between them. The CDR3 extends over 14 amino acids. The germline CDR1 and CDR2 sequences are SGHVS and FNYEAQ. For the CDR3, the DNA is TGTGCCAGCAGCCTCTCCCCAGGGGACTACGAGCAGTACTTC. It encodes CASSLSPGDYEQYF.

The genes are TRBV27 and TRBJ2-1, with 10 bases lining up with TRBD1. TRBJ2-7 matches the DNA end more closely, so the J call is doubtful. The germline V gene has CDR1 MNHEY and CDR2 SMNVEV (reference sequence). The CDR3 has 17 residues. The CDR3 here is CASTHTAGTGAYNEQYF. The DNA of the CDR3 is TGTGCCAGCACCCATACTGCCGGGACAGGGGCCTACAATGAGCAGTACTTC.

CDR3 in amino acids: CASSYQLEFDEQYF. DNA for the CDR3: TGTGCCAGCAGTTACCAACTAGAGTTCGACGAGCAGTACTTC. The chain uses TRBV6-2 or TRBV6-3 and TRBJ2-7, with a tentative D call TRBD2 (5 bases). The CDR3 extends over 14 amino acids. Germline values: CDR1 MNHEY, CDR2 SVGEGT. Trimming removed 2 bases at V and 5 bases at J, with 13 bases between.

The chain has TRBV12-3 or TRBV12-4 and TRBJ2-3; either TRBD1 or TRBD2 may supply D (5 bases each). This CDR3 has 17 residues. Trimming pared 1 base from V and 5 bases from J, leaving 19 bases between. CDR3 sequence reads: CASSLGEGPLWRDTQYF. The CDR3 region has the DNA TGTGCCAGCAGTTTAGGAGAGGGGCCGCTTTGGCGAGATACGCAGTATTTT.

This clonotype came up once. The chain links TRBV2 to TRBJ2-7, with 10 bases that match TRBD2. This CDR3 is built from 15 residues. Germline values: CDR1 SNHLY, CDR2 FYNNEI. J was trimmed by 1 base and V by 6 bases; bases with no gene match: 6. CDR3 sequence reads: CASSVAGGGSYEQYF. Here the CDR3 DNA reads TGTGCCAGCAGCGTAGCGGGAGGTGGGTCCTACGAGCAGTACTTC.

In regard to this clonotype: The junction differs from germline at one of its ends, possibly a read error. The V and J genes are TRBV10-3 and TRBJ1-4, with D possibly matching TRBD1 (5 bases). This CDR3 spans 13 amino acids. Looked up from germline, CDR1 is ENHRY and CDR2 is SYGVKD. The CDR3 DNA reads TGTGCCATCAGTGAGGGGGCGTCTGAAGAACTGTTTTTT. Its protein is CAISEGASEELFF.

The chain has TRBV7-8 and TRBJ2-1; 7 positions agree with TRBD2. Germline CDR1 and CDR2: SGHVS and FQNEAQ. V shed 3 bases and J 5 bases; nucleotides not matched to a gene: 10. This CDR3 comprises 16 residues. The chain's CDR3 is CASSLRGLRSDNEQFF. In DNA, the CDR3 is TGTGCCAGCAGCTTGCGGGGGTTGAGGTCGGACAATGAGCAGTTCTTC.

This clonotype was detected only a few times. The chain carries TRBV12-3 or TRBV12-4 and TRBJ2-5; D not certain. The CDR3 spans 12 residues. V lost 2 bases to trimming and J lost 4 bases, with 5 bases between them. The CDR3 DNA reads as TGTGCCAGCAGTTTAAACGGAGAGACCCAGTACTTC. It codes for CASSLNGETQYF.

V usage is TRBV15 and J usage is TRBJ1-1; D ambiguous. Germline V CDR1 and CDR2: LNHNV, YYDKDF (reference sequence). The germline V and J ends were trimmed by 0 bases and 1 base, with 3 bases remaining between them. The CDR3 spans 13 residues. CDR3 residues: CATSRDWNTEAFF. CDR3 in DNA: TGTGCCACCAGCAGAGATTGGAACACTGAAGCTTTCTTT. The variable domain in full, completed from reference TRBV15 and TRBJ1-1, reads DAMVIQNPRYQVTQFGKPVTLSCSQTLNHNVMYWYQQKSSQAPKLLFHYYDKDFNNEADTPDNFQSRRPNTSFCFLDIRSPGLGDTAMYLCATSRDWNTEAFFGQGTRLTVV.

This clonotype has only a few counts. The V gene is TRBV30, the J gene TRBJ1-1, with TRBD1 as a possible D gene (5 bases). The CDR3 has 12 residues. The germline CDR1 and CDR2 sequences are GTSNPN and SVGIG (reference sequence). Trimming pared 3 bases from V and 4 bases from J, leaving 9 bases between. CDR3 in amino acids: CAWRGGFTEAFF. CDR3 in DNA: TGTGCCTGGAGGGGGGGGTTCACTGAAGCTTTCTTT. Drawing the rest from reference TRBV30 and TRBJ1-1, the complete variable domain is SQTIHQWPATLVQPVGSPLSLECTVEGTSNPNLYWYRQAAGRGLQLLFYSVGIGQISSEVPQNLSASRPQDRQFILSSKKLLLSDSGFYLCAWRGGFTEAFFGQGTRLTVV.

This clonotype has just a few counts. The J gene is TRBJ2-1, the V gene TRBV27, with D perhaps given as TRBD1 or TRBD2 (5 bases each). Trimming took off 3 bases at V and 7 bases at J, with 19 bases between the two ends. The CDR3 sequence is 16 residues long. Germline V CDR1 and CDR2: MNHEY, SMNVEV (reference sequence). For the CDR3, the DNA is TGTGCCAGCAGTTTCATACCGGGACCCGGCGGAAATGAGCAGTTCTTC. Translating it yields CASSFIPGPGGNEQFF.

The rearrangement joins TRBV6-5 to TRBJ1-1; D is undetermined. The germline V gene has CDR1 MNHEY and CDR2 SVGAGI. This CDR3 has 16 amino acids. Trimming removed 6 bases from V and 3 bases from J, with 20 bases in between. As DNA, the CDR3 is TGTGCCAGCAGGGCCCCCTTTGGTGGGTTCCACACTGAAGCTTTCTTT. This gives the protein CASRAPFGGFHTEAFF.

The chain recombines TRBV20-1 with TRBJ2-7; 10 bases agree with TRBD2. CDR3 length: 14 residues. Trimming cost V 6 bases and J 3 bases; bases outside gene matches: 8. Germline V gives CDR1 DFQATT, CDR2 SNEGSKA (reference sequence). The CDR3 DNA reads TGCAGTGCCGACAGCGGGGGGGCCTACTACGAGCAGTACTTC. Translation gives CSADSGGAYYEQYF.

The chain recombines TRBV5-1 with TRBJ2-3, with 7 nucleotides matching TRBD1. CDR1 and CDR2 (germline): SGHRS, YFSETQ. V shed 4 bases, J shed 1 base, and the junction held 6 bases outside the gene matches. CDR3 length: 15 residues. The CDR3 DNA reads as TGCGCCAGCAGCCTACCGGGGACAGGCACAGATACGCAGTATTTT. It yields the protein CASSLPGTGTDTQYF.

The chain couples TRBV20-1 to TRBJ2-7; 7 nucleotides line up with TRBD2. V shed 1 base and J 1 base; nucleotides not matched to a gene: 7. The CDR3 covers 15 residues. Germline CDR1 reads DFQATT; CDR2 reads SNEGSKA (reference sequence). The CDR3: CSARGWLAASYEQYF. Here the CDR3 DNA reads TGCAGTGCTAGAGGGTGGCTAGCGGCATCCTACGAGCAGTACTTC.

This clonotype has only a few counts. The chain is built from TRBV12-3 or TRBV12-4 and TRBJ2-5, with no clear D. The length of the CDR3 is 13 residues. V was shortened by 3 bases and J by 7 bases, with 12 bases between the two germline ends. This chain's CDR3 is CASSLGLKGTQYF. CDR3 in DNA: TGTGCCAGCAGTTTGGGCCTAAAAGGGACCCAGTACTTC.

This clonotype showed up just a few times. CDR3 sequence reads: CSARDGTGRAEKLFF. CDR3 in DNA: TGCAGTGCTAGAGATGGGACAGGGAGGGCTGAAAAACTGTTTTTT. The chain couples TRBV20-1 to TRBJ1-4; 9 positions agree with TRBD1. J lost 7 bases, V lost 0 bases, and 6 bases had no gene match. This CDR3 spans 15 amino acids. The V gene's germline CDR1 is DFQATT and CDR2 SNEGSKA (reference sequence).

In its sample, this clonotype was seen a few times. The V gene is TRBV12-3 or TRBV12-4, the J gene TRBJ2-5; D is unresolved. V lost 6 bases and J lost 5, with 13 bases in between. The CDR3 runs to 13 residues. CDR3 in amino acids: CASSSDTRETQYF. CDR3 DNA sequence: TGTGCCAGCAGCTCAGATACCCGGGAGACCCAGTACTTC.

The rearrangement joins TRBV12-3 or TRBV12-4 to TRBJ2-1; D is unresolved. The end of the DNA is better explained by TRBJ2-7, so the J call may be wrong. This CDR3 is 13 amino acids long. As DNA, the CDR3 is TGTGCCAGCAGTCGGTATCTCCCTTACGAGCAGTACTTC. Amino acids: CASSRYLPYEQYF.

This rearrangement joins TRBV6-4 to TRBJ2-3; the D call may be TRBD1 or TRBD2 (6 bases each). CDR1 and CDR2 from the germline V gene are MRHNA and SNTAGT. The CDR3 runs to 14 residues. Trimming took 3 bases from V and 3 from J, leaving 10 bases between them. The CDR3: CASSDTGRTDTQYF. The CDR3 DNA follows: TGTGCCAGCAGTGATACAGGGAGGACAGATACGCAGTATTTT.

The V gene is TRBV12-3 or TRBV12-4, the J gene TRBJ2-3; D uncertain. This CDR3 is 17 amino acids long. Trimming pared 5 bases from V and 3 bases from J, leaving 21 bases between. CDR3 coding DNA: TGTGCCAGCAGTGATTCCCCGACAATCCATGTTACAGATACGCAGTATTTT. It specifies CASSDSPTIHVTDTQYF.